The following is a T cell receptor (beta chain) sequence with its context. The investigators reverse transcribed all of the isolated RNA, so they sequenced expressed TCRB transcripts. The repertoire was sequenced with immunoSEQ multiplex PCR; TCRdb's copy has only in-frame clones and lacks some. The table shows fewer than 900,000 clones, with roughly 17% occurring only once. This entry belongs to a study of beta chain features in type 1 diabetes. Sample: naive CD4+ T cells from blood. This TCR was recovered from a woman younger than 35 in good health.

The CDR3 DNA sequence: TGTGCCAGCACCATGGGGGCCGGCTCCGTATACAATGAGCAGTTCTTC. This encodes CASTMGAGSVYNEQFF. The genes are TRBV7-9 and TRBJ2-1; maybe TRBD1 (6 bases). Germline CDR1 and CDR2: SEHNR and FQNEAQ (reference sequence). The CDR3 runs 16 residues. Deletions cut 7 bases from V and 4 bases from J, with 20 bases between.